This TCR beta chain was observed in a study of T cell repertoires in aging, cancer and after chemotherapy. A mixed TRB-A/B primer pool amplified rearranged TRB by multiplex touch-down PCR. TCRdb independently ran MiXCR on the multiplex PCR reads; one entry per CDR3 protein. The table records more than 15,000 distinct CDR3 sequences, over 45% of them present only once. This clonotype was picked up a small number of times. The CDR3 has 13 residues. The V gene lost 6 bases and the J gene lost 8 bases, with 11 bases spanning the gap. Germline V gene lookup returns CDR1 LNHDA and CDR2 SQIVND (reference sequence). Amplification of TCR beta used genomic DNA extracted from peripheral blood.

The source of this sequence is a human donor in good health. The chain uses TRBV19 and TRBJ1-6; D may be TRBD1 (6 bases). Sequencing used blood. The CDR3 DNA is TGTGCCAGTAGGAGGGGGACGGATTCACCCCTCCACTTT. Amino acids: CASRRGTDSPLHF.